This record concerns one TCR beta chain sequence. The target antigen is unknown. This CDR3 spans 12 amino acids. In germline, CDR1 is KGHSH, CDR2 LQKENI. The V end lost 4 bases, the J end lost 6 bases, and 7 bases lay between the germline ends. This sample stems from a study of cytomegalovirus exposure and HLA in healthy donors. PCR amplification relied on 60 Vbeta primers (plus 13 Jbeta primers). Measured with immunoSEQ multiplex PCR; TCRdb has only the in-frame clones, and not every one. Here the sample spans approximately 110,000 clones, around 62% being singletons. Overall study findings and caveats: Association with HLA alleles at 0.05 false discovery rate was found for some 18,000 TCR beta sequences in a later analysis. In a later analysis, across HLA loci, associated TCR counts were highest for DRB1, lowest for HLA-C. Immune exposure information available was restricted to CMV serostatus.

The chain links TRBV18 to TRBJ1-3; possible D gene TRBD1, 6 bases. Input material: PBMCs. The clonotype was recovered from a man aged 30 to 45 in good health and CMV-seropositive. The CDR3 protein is CASSQGENTIYF. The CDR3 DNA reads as TGTGCCAGCTCACAGGGGGAAAACACCATATATTTT.